This T cell receptor (beta chain) originates from a study of blood T cells in healthy people across ages. Findings of the study overall: Percentage of naive T cells showed a strong correlation with TCR beta diversity.

A sample-barcoded 5' primer and a J-beta primer mix were used in a second PCR of roughly 7 to 12 cycles. Carrying 12 random nucleotides, a template-switch adaptor labeled each individual cDNA molecule. No fewer than 3 million CDR3-containing paired-end reads came from each sample. Via MiXCR, TCRdb re-called the 5' RACE reads, giving one row per CDR3 protein. The repertoire includes 850,000 to 1,100,000 distinct CDR3 sequences, 35% to 40% of them detected once, and roughly 13% sits in the top ten. This clonotype appeared once. Its antigen is unknown. Germline is not matched at one junction end, which may reflect a read error. The CDR3 consists of 14 residues. Germline V gene lookup returns CDR1 SGHTA and CDR2 FQGNSA.

The clonotype comes from a man between 18 and 29 years old in good health. This chain joins TRBV7-2 and TRBJ2-5; D is perhaps TRBD1 (5 bases). The sequenced sample consisted of blood. CDR3 sequence reads: CAGSRWGSKETQYF. CDR3 bases: TGTGCCGGCAGCCGTTGGGGCTCCAAGGAGACCCAGTACTTC. Using reference TRBV7-2 and TRBJ2-5 for the parts outside the CDR3, the full variable domain is GAGVSQSPSNKVTEKGKDVELRCDPISGHTALYWYRQSLGQGLEFLIYFQGNSAPDKSGLPSDRFSAERTGGSVSTLTIQRTQQEDSAVYLCAGSRWGSKETQYFGPGTRLLVL.